This T cell receptor beta chain was documented in a study of CD8 T cells in ankylosing spondylitis. Study results and limitations: There were earlier reports of some motif variants in reactive arthritis synovial fluid and blood. CD8+ disease-linked clones were present at relatively low frequencies in blood. Reported data indicate significant enrichment of disease-linked clones within matched ankylosing spondylitis synovial fluid. Several highly homologous variants formed a TCR beta motif that appeared characteristic of ankylosing spondylitis blood.

One entry per CDR3 protein, called by TCRdb with MiXCR from the 5' RACE reads. The sample comprises about 240,000 distinct CDR3 sequences, 7.5% to 9% of which are singletons, and nearly 7% rests with the top ten. The CDR3 spans 14 residues. Comment on this clonotype: Its antigen is undetermined.

Material for sequencing was blood, either unsorted or a sorted T cell fraction (not recorded which). This sequence joins TRBV21-1 and TRBJ1-1; the table's D gene call, TRBD1, was not cross checked with the DNA. TRBV21-1 counts as a pseudogene. The origin of this receptor is a male donor with ankylosing spondylitis or in good health (not recorded which). The CDR3 DNA reads as TGTGCCAGCAGCAAAGCAAGGGGAGAATCTGAAGCTTTCTTT. Translation: CASSKARGESEAFF.